This T cell receptor beta chain was retrieved from a study of molecular identifiers for immune sequencing clone quantification. Findings and limits, study-wide: Investigators reportedly could detect spiked Jurkat TCR RNA from one cell among approximately 930,000 naive cells.

Note on this clonotype: The antigen is unknown. This may come from a read error, since a much larger clone is one base off.

TCRdb reprocessed the PCR reads with MiXCR, giving one entry per CDR3 protein. The profile shows 250,000 to 350,000 distinct CDR3 sequences, roughly a fifth of them singletons. CDR1 SEHNR and CDR2 FQNEAQ come from the germline V gene (reference sequence). The CDR3 runs 15 residues. The source material was naive CD8+ T cells from blood, with Jurkat cell RNA spiked in. Subset described: FACS-sorted CD8+CD4-CCR7+CD45RA+ naive T cells. The chain couples TRBV7-9 to TRBJ2-3; the D is unclear. The receptor comes from a human donor in good health. Some libraries in this study had Jurkat cell RNA spiked in. CDR3: CASGLGPGYGDTQYF. As DNA, the CDR3 is TGTGCCAGCGGCTTAGGTCCAGGTTACGGTGATACGCAGTATTTT.